One and the same sample provided the 20 T cell receptor beta chains below, sequenced in a study of Ad26.COV2.S vaccination and SARS-CoV-2 variants. Generated by immunoSEQ multiplex PCR, the TCRdb table keeps only in-frame clones and is missing some. The sample yields around 350,000 clones, around 90% seen once. The material sequenced was peripheral blood, taken after recovery from COVID-19. The receptors shown here come from a human donor who had recovered from COVID-19.

The chain is built from TRBV5-1 and TRBJ1-4; TRBD1 is a possible D gene (6 bases). The V end was cut by 6 bases, the J end by 7 bases, with 22 bases between. The CDR3 spans 16 residues. In germline, CDR1 is SGHRS, CDR2 YFSETQ. The chain's CDR3 is CASKTRLGAPAEKLFF. In DNA form, the CDR3 reads TGCGCCAGCAAAACCCGTCTGGGGGCCCCGGCTGAAAAACTGTTTTTT. Full variable domain (rest looked up from reference TRBV5-1 and TRBJ1-4): KAGVTQTPRYLIKTRGQQVTLSCSPISGHRSVSWYQQTPGQGLQFLFEYFSETQRNKGNFPGRFSGRQFSNSRSEMNVSTLELGDSALYLCASKTRLGAPAEKLFFGSGTQLSVL.

This clone was seen once. The chain links TRBV12-3 or TRBV12-4 to TRBJ1-2, with TRBD1 matching 8 bases. J lost 8 bases, V lost 6 bases, and 8 bases had no gene match. The CDR3 covers 13 residues. DNA for the CDR3: TGTGCCAGCAGCTATGACAGGGGACGGGGCTACACCTTC. It specifies CASSYDRGRGYTF.

This chain uses TRBV28 with TRBJ1-4, with 10 positions matching TRBD1. CDR3 length: 23 amino acids. Per the germline V gene, CDR1 is MDHEN and CDR2 is SYDVKM. The V segment lost 2 bases and the J segment 3 bases; nucleotides outside the gene matches: 24. CDR3 nucleotides: TGTGCCAGCAGTTTAGACCGACTGACTGGACAGGGGGAGACAACAAGGGCTAATGAAAAACTGTTTTTT. Amino acids: CASSLDRLTGQGETTRANEKLFF.

V and J are TRBV6-2 or TRBV6-3 and TRBJ2-7; 10 nucleotides align to TRBD2. Trimming cost V 5 bases and J 3 bases; bases outside gene matches: 4. In germline, CDR1 is MNHEY, CDR2 SVGEGT. The CDR3 runs to 14 residues. CDR3 in DNA: TGTGCCAGCAGTCGAGCGGGGGGGAGCTACGAGCAGTACTTC. Its protein is CASSRAGGSYEQYF.

The count of this clone is one. The chain links TRBV14 to TRBJ1-3; TRBD1 matches at 7 bases. CDR3 length equals 14 residues. The trim removed 3 bases at V and 1 base at J, leaving 0 bases unmatched. The germline V gene has CDR1 SGHDN and CDR2 FVKESK. CDR3 sequence (DNA): TGTGCCAGCAGCCACAGGGGGTCTGGAAACACCATATATTTT. This gives the protein CASSHRGSGNTIYF.

The genes are TRBV18 and TRBJ2-3; D unclear. The CDR3 loop spans 14 amino acids. Germline V lookup: CDR1 KGHSH, CDR2 LQKENI. V lost 3 bases, J lost 4 bases, and 11 bases lay in between. CDR3 residues: CASSPFGFPDTQYF. Here the CDR3 DNA reads TGTGCCAGCTCACCGTTTGGTTTCCCAGATACGCAGTATTTT.

The chain couples TRBV7-9 to TRBJ2-4, with 7 nucleotides matching TRBD2. Germline V gene sequence: CDR1 SEHNR, CDR2 FQNEAQ (reference sequence). V gave up 6 bases and J gave up 4 bases; unmatched junction bases: 6. This CDR3 contains 14 residues. DNA of the CDR3: TGTGCCAGCAGAGACCTCGGGGGGAAAAACATTCAGTACTTC. This encodes CASRDLGGKNIQYF.

The rearrangement links TRBV5-1 to TRBJ1-1; D remains unclear. Germline CDR1 SGHRS, CDR2 YFSETQ. The CDR3 length is 15 residues. Trimming removed 1 base at V and 5 bases at J, with 15 bases between. The CDR3 nucleotides are TGCGCCAGCAGCTTGTTGGACTCATCCGGGACTGAAGCTTTCTTT. Translated: CASSLLDSSGTEAFF.

The chain carries TRBV7-2 and TRBJ1-6; D perhaps matches TRBD1 (6 bases). Trimming left V 3 bases short and J 4 bases short, with 10 bases between. This CDR3 contains 15 residues. CDR1 and CDR2 (germline): SGHTA, FQGNSA. In nucleotides, the CDR3 is TGTGCCAGCAGCTTCAGGGGCCTATATAATTCACCCCTCCACTTT. It translates to CASSFRGLYNSPLHF.

The chain couples TRBV19 to TRBJ1-5; D not certain. CDR3 length: 14 amino acids. Germline CDR1 LNHDA, CDR2 SQIVND (reference sequence). V shed 3 bases and J shed 0 bases, with 6 bases lying between them. DNA of the CDR3: TGTGCCAGTAGTATTGCACGTAGCAATCAGCCCCAGCATTTT. This gives the protein CASSIARSNQPQHF. The whole variable domain, remainder taken from reference TRBV19 and TRBJ1-5, is DGGITQSPKYLFRKEGQNVTLSCEQNLNHDAMYWYRQDPGQGLRLIYYSQIVNDFQKGDIAEGYSVSREKKESFPLTVTSAQKNPTAFYLCASSIARSNQPQHFGDGTRLSIL.

The V call is TRBV18, the J call TRBJ2-3, with D unresolved. The CDR3 consists of 13 residues. V was shortened by 6 bases and J by 1 base, with 8 bases between the two germline ends. Germline CDR1 and CDR2: KGHSH and LQKENI. This CDR3 is CASSVGGTDTQYF. The DNA for the CDR3 is TGTGCCAGCTCCGTGGGTGGCACAGATACGCAGTATTTT.

J is TRBJ2-3 and V is TRBV5-1; 9 nucleotides agree with TRBD2. The CDR3 is 15 amino acids. Germline CDR1 is SGHRS and CDR2 is YFSETQ. V gave up 0 bases and J gave up 5 bases; unmatched junction bases: 4. This CDR3 is CASSLEVAGVDTQYF. The CDR3 region has the DNA TGCGCCAGCAGCTTGGAAGTAGCGGGGGTAGATACGCAGTATTTT.

This chain uses TRBV7-2 with TRBJ2-5; no definite D call. This CDR3 is built from 13 residues. V was pared by 2 bases and J by 1 base, with 5 bases between. Germline CDR1 reads SGHTA; CDR2 reads FQGNSA. CDR3: CASSLHPQETQYF. CDR3 bases: TGTGCCAGCAGCTTACATCCCCAAGAGACCCAGTACTTC.

The gene calls are TRBV5-4 and TRBJ2-1, with 16 positions matching TRBD2. This CDR3 contains 15 residues. V shed 4 bases and J 8 bases; nucleotides not matched to a gene: 3. CDR1 and CDR2 (germline): SGHNT, YYREEE (reference sequence). In DNA, the CDR3 is TGTGCCAGCAGCCAGGGACTAGCGGGGGGGGATGAGCAGTTCTTC. Translation gives CASSQGLAGGDEQFF. The entire variable domain, with the rest obtained from reference TRBV5-4 and TRBJ2-1, is as follows: ETGVTQSPTHLIKTRGQQVTLRCSSQSGHNTVSWYQQALGQGPQFIFQYYREEENGRGNFPPRFSGLQFPNYSSELNVNALELDDSALYLCASSQGLAGGDEQFFGPGTRLTVL.

The chain employs TRBV11-2 and TRBJ2-1; the match to TRBD2 covers 8 bases. The V and J ends lost 5 bases and 10 bases, in that order; junction bases with no gene match: 16. The germline CDR1 and CDR2 sequences are SGHAT and FQNNGV. The length of the CDR3 is 16 residues. CDR3 coding DNA: TGTGCCAGCAGCCACGGCGCAGGGCGGGGGGCCGGAGAGCAGTTCTTC. This gives the protein CASSHGAGRGAGEQFF.

This chain connects TRBV3-1 (or the pseudogene TRBV3-2) to TRBJ1-1, with D unclear. CDR1 and CDR2 from the germline V gene are LGHDT and YNNKEL (reference sequence). The CDR3 length is 14 residues. V lost 1 base and J 4 bases, leaving 10 bases between the germline ends. CDR3 sequence: CASSQGKSVTEAFF. In nucleotides, the CDR3 is TGTGCCAGCAGCCAAGGTAAGTCCGTCACTGAAGCTTTCTTT.

V is TRBV5-1 and J is TRBJ2-5; D is uncertain. Germline values: CDR1 SGHRS, CDR2 YFSETQ. The CDR3 sequence is 12 residues long. Trimming took off 4 bases at V and 4 bases at J, with 8 bases between the two ends. The DNA of the CDR3 is TGCGCCAGCAGCGAGGCCGGAGAGACCCAGTACTTC. Translated, it gives CASSEAGETQYF.

This clone was seen just once. In nucleotides, the CDR3 is TGTGCCATCAGTGATGGGGGGCTGGATGAAAAACTGTTTTTT. It yields the protein CAISDGGLDEKLFF. V usage is TRBV10-3 and J usage is TRBJ1-4; maybe TRBD1 (6 bases). V lost 3 bases and J lost 6, with 11 bases in between. Germline CDR1 and CDR2: ENHRY and SYGVKD. This CDR3 has 14 amino acids.

The chain carries TRBV7-3 and TRBJ2-2; TRBD1 matches at 7 bases. This CDR3 comprises 16 residues. CDR1 and CDR2 (germline): SGHTA, FQGTGA. Losses at the gene ends were 5 bases for V and 6 bases for J; bases not matched to a gene: 12. The CDR3 reads CASSALPTTGSGELFF. The CDR3 DNA follows: TGTGCCAGCAGCGCACTCCCTACGACAGGGTCCGGGGAGCTGTTTTTT.

The chain links TRBV9 to TRBJ2-1; the D is unclear. V lost 0 bases to trimming and J lost 8 bases, with 9 bases between them. The CDR3 runs 13 residues. The germline gives CDR1 SGDLS, CDR2 YYNGEE. The CDR3 nucleotides read TGTGCCAGCAGCGTAGCTACTGGATATGAGCAGTTCTTC. This translates into CASSVATGYEQFF.